The 25 T cell receptor beta chains listed next were all sequenced from one sample in a study of blood T cell repertoires in COVID-19. Repertoires were generated with immunoSEQ multiplex PCR, while TCRdb's copy carries only in-frame clones and drops some. The table has roughly 350,000 clones, approximately 92% seen once. The sequencing input was PBMCs or T cells enriched from blood (not recorded which). The receptors here all came from a woman in her twenties or thirties who had recovered from COVID-19.

This clone was picked up one time. The gene calls are TRBV20-1 and TRBJ2-7; a weak D match, TRBD2 (5 bases). The CDR3 has 11 residues. Per germline, CDR1 DFQATT and CDR2 SNEGSKA (reference sequence). For the CDR3, the DNA is TGCGGGTCGAGGGACTCCTACGAGCAGTACTTC. The encoded protein is CGSRDSYEQYF.

The rearrangement links TRBV7-9 to TRBJ1-2; D is undetermined. Deletions cut 5 bases from V and 6 bases from J, with 10 bases between. The CDR3 runs to 12 residues. Germline assignment: CDR1 SEHNR and CDR2 FQNEAQ (reference sequence). CDR3 amino acids: CASSREVDGYTF. DNA of the CDR3: TGTGCCAGCAGCCGGGAAGTAGATGGCTACACCTTC.

The chain has TRBV19 and TRBJ1-5; 10 bases line up with TRBD1. This CDR3 spans 15 amino acids. CDR1 LNHDA and CDR2 SQIVND come from the germline V gene (reference sequence). Trimming removed 5 bases from V and 4 bases from J; junction bases left unmatched: 5. CDR3 nucleotide sequence: TGTGCCAGTAGTCATTCGGGACAGGGGAATCAGCCCCAGCATTTT. This translates into CASSHSGQGNQPQHF.

This clone was seen once. The genes are TRBV7-2 and TRBJ1-5; D is uncertain. CDR3 length: 13 amino acids. CDR1 is SGHTA and CDR2 is FQGNSA in the germline V gene. V shed 1 base and J shed 7 bases, with 8 bases lying between them. The DNA of the CDR3 is TGTGCCAGCAGCTTAGATCCGTCCCAGCCCCAGCATTTT. Amino acids: CASSLDPSQPQHF.

J is TRBJ2-5 and V is TRBV7-8; TRBD2 aligns across 14 bases. V dropped 5 bases and J dropped 0; count of bases not matched to a gene: 8. CDR1 and CDR2 from the germline V gene are SGHVS and FQNEAQ. This CDR3 has 18 amino acids. CDR3 sequence (DNA): TGTGCCAGCAGCCTTGGACTAGCGGGGGGACGCCACCAAGAGACCCAGTACTTC. This encodes CASSLGLAGGRHQETQYF.

The chain is built from TRBV13 and TRBJ2-7; D is unclear. The CDR3 has 14 amino acids. V lost 0 bases, J lost 2 bases, and 8 bases lay in between. Germline CDR1 and CDR2: PRHDT and FYEKMQ (reference sequence). CDR3 protein: CASSLGSSPYEQYF. CDR3 nucleotide sequence: TGTGCCAGCAGCTTAGGGTCTTCCCCCTACGAGCAGTACTTC.

The chain recombines TRBV18 with TRBJ1-4, with TRBD1 as a possible D gene (5 bases). V lost 4 bases and J lost 3, with 15 bases in between. CDR1 is KGHSH, CDR2 LQKENI, per germline. CDR3 length equals 16 residues. The DNA for the CDR3 is TGTGCCAGCTCACTGAACACGGGGGACCCTAATGAAAAACTGTTTTTT. It codes for CASSLNTGDPNEKLFF.

This clone came up a few times. This rearrangement joins TRBV10-1 to TRBJ2-7; D might be TRBD1 (6 bases). V lost 3 bases and J 2 bases, leaving 20 bases between the germline ends. This CDR3 contains 17 residues. Germline CDR1 and CDR2: WNHNN and SYGVQD (reference sequence). The CDR3 loop reads CASSDLNRGQWPYEQYF. Here the CDR3 DNA reads TGCGCCAGCAGTGACCTCAACCGCGGACAGTGGCCCTACGAGCAGTACTTC.

This rearrangement joins TRBV20-1 to TRBJ1-5, with D perhaps TRBD1 (5 bases). Germline V CDR1 and CDR2: DFQATT, SNEGSKA (reference sequence). The CDR3 spans 11 residues. The V end lost 6 bases, the J end lost 4 bases, and 7 bases lay between the germline ends. The CDR3 DNA reads TGCAGTGCATCAGGGAATCAGCCCCAGCATTTT. Its translation is CSASGNQPQHF.

This clone was picked up a small number of times. The gene calls are TRBV6-4 and TRBJ2-1, with 13 positions matching TRBD2. J was trimmed by 3 bases and V by 4 bases; bases with no gene match: 0. This CDR3 contains 15 residues. CDR1 MRHNA and CDR2 SNTAGT come from the germline V gene. DNA of the CDR3: TGTGCCAGCAGTGGGACTAGCGGGAGCTACAATGAGCAGTTCTTC. Encoded protein: CASSGTSGSYNEQFF.

This clone was seen a single time. This sequence joins TRBV18 and TRBJ1-2; 9 nucleotides align to TRBD1. After removal of 2 bases from V and 5 bases from J, the junction contained 6 bases not matched to a gene. This CDR3 has 15 residues. Looked up from germline, CDR1 is KGHSH and CDR2 is LQKENI. This CDR3 reads CASSPNQGQGYGYTF. CDR3 coding DNA: TGTGCCAGCTCACCAAACCAAGGACAGGGGTATGGCTACACCTTC.

This chain connects TRBV28 to TRBJ2-2; D call uncertain. CDR1 is MDHEN and CDR2 is SYDVKM in the germline V gene. With 2 bases removed from V and 4 bases from J, the gap between germline ends came to 2 bases. This CDR3 has 12 residues. CDR3 in DNA: TGTGCCAGCAGTTTACGCACCGGGGAGCTGTTTTTT. Protein sequence: CASSLRTGELFF.

This clone has only one observation. This chain uses TRBV3-1 (or the pseudogene TRBV3-2) with TRBJ2-5; 8 bases agree with TRBD1. The J segment lost 2 bases and the V segment lost 3 bases, leaving 5 bases of the junction unmatched. Germline values: CDR1 LGHDT, CDR2 YNNKEL (reference sequence). The CDR3 spans 15 residues. The CDR3: CASSHWGQAQETQYF. The CDR3 DNA reads as TGTGCCAGCAGCCATTGGGGACAGGCGCAAGAGACCCAGTACTTC.

The V and J genes are TRBV4-3 and TRBJ2-1, with 7 bases aligning to TRBD2. Germline V gene sequence: CDR1 LGHNA, CDR2 YSLEER. The CDR3 runs to 15 residues. Germline trimming cut 0 bases from V and 6 bases from J; bases unmatched to any gene: 5. CDR3 nucleotides: TGCGCCAGCAGCCAAGAGCTCCGCGGGGGCAATGAGCAGTTCTTC. It translates to CASSQELRGGNEQFF.

This clone was recorded once. Additional DNA sequences in this sample encode the identical CDR3. The V gene is TRBV3-1 (or the pseudogene TRBV3-2), the J gene TRBJ1-1; weak D call: TRBD1 (5 bases). Germline CDR1 and CDR2: LGHDT and YNNKEL (reference sequence). Trimming removed 1 base from V and 1 base from J, with 7 bases in between. CDR3 length: 14 residues. This CDR3 is CASSQGQGNTEAFF. For the CDR3, the DNA is TGTGCCAGCAGCCAAGGGCAGGGGAACACTGAAGCTTTCTTT.

The gene calls are TRBV19 and TRBJ1-5; D is possibly TRBD1 (5 bases). CDR1 is LNHDA and CDR2 is SQIVND in the germline V gene (reference sequence). This CDR3 is 13 amino acids long. The V and J ends lost 1 base and 7 bases respectively, with 8 bases between them. The DNA for the CDR3 is TGTGCCAGTAGTATAGGGGGCTGGCAGCCCCAGCATTTT. It yields the protein CASSIGGWQPQHF.

V is TRBV5-3 and J is TRBJ2-5; D gene uncertain. TRBV5-3 is an ORF, and what it does is uncertain. The CDR3 is 16 residues long. The V and J ends lost 5 bases and 1 base respectively, with 18 bases between them. The CDR3 DNA reads TGTGCCAGAAGGCAAGCTGGTGGAGCCTTCCAAGAGACCCAGTACTTC. Translated, it gives CARRQAGGAFQETQYF.

This clone was detected a few times. The genes are TRBV18 and TRBJ2-7, with 11 bases identical to TRBD2. Per germline, CDR1 KGHSH and CDR2 LQKENI. V was pared by 2 bases and J by 2 bases, with 2 bases of the junction left unmatched. The CDR3 contains 15 residues. The CDR3 DNA reads as TGTGCCAGCTCACCAGGTAGCGGGAGGGCCTACGAGCAGTACTTC. Its protein is CASSPGSGRAYEQYF.

This chain joins TRBV4-1 and TRBJ2-5; TRBD1 is a possible D gene (6 bases). The V and J ends lost 7 bases and 1 base respectively, with 19 bases between them. The CDR3 consists of 16 residues. Germline CDR1 reads MGHRA; CDR2 reads YSYEKL. Here the CDR3 reads CASTPGAAFFQETQYF. In DNA form, the CDR3 reads TGCGCCAGCACCCCAGGGGCCGCGTTCTTCCAAGAGACCCAGTACTTC.

The chain links TRBV7-2 to TRBJ2-5; D perhaps matches TRBD1 (6 bases). This CDR3 region has 13 residues. Trimming pared 3 bases from V and 5 bases from J, leaving 10 bases between. Germline V gives CDR1 SGHTA, CDR2 FQGNSA. The CDR3 sequence is CASSFGGVETQYF. The CDR3 DNA follows: TGTGCCAGCAGCTTTGGGGGCGTGGAGACCCAGTACTTC.

This chain connects TRBV25-1 to TRBJ2-7; TRBD1 aligns across 11 bases. Germline V gene data show CDR1 as MGHDK and CDR2 as SYGVNS. CDR3 size: 14 residues. V trimming: 3 bases; J trimming: 4 bases; junction bases outside the gene matches: 2. The DNA of the CDR3 is TGTGCCAGCAGTGATGGGACAGGGGGATACGAGCAGTACTTC. It codes for CASSDGTGGYEQYF.

V and J are TRBV7-2 and TRBJ1-5; D gene unclear. V was trimmed by 3 bases and J by 9 bases, leaving 6 bases between them. The V gene's germline CDR1 is SGHTA and CDR2 FQGNSA. This CDR3 is built from 11 residues. The CDR3 here is CASSFHGPQHF. The CDR3 nucleotides are TGTGCCAGCAGCTTCCACGGGCCCCAGCATTTT. Looking up the rest from reference TRBV7-2 and TRBJ1-5 gives the full variable domain: GAGVSQSPSNKVTEKGKDVELRCDPISGHTALYWYRQSLGQGLEFLIYFQGNSAPDKSGLPSDRFSAERTGGSVSTLTIQRTQQEDSAVYLCASSFHGPQHFGDGTRLSIL.

V and J are TRBV28 and TRBJ2-1; D uncertain. The CDR3 is 13 residues long. V was cut by 6 bases and J by 0 bases, with 6 bases left in between. Germline V gene lookup returns CDR1 MDHEN and CDR2 SYDVKM. The CDR3 is CASRISSYNEQFF. Written as DNA, the CDR3 is TGTGCCAGCAGAATTAGCTCCTACAATGAGCAGTTCTTC.

The chain couples TRBV5-1 to TRBJ2-5; 9 bases are a match to TRBD1. The CDR3 covers 16 residues. The germline gives CDR1 SGHRS, CDR2 YFSETQ. The V gene end was trimmed by 2 bases and the J gene end by 2 bases; junction bases not matched to a gene: 7. The CDR3 DNA is TGCGCCAGCAGCTTAGGACAGGGGCGGGAGCAAGAGACCCAGTACTTC. Translation gives CASSLGQGREQETQYF.

The rearrangement links TRBV2 to TRBJ1-5, with D possibly matching TRBD1 (5 bases). Trimming cost V 10 bases and J 4 bases, with 11 bases left between them. This CDR3 has 12 residues. Germline loops: CDR1 SNHLY, CDR2 FYNNEI. CDR3 nucleotides: TGTGCCACCCAACGGGGGAATCAGCCCCAGCATTTT. Its protein is CATQRGNQPQHF.